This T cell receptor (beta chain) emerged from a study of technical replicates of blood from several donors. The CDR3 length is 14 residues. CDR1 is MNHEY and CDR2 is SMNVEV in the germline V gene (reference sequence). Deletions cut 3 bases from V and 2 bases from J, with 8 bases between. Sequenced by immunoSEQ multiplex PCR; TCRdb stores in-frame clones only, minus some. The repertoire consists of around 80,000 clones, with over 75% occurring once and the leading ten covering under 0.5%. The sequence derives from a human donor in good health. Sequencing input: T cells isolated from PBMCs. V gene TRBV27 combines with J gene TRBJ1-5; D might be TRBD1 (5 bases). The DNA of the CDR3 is TGTGCCAGCAGTTTGGGGGGACGCAATCAGCCCCAGCATTTT. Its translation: CASSLGGRNQPQHF.